One T cell receptor (beta chain) is described in this entry. The sample is drawn from a study of shared clonotypes between healthy human individuals. The CDR3 extends over 14 amino acids. J was trimmed by 0 bases and V by 8 bases; bases with no gene match: 5. Germline V gene lookup returns CDR1 SGHAT and CDR2 FQDESV (reference sequence). Assay: immunoSEQ multiplex PCR; the TCRdb copy retains only in-frame clones and omits some. The sample lists 2.3 million or so clones, just over 90% seen once, with 0.35% to 0.5% in the top ten. The sequence derives from a man younger than 35 in good health. Some clones in this sample may be carry-over from other donors' samples. The chain links TRBV11-1 to TRBJ2-3, with 7 positions matching TRBD2. The material sequenced was naive CD4+ T cells from PBMCs. Subset specified: CD45RA+ positively selected. The CDR3 reads CASGRGTSTDTQYF. DNA of the CDR3: TGTGCCAGCGGGAGGGGAACTAGCACAGATACGCAGTATTTT.